Listed here is a single TCR beta chain. Its antigen is undetermined. This sample includes further DNA sequences coding for the same CDR3. The record originates from a study of shared clonotypes between healthy human individuals. Whole-study results and caveats: Naive CD4 clonotypes overlapped across a handful of donors at roughly 5%.

Measured with immunoSEQ multiplex PCR; TCRdb has only the in-frame clones, and not every one. The data contain 1,400,000 or so clones, around 98.5% of them seen just once; the ten biggest clones take up about 0.34%. Sequenced sample: naive CD4+ T cells sorted from blood. The subset is: CD45RA+ positively selected. This TCR was recovered from a man between 25 and 39 years old in good health.

The CDR3, as DNA: TGTGCCAGCTCACCACGCCAGGGGACGGATACGCAGTATTTT. Encoded protein: CASSPRQGTDTQYF. The chain couples TRBV18 to TRBJ2-3, with a weak D call TRBD1 (6 bases). CDR1 is KGHSH, CDR2 LQKENI, per germline. V was shortened by 1 base and J by 6 bases, with 11 bases between the two germline ends. The length of the CDR3 is 14 residues.